The 15 T cell receptor beta chains in this list originate from one sample, sequenced in a study of STAT5B mutations in CD4+ large granular lymphocyte leukemia. TCRdb's table, derived via immunoSEQ multiplex PCR, lists solely in-frame clones and lacks some. The table records around 30,000 clones, 60% to 80% of them present only once. What was sequenced was CD4+ T cells from blood buffy coats. These TCRs come from a human donor in good health.

J is TRBJ2-2 and V is TRBV14; 11 bases match TRBD2. Trimming cost V 6 bases and J 5 bases; bases outside gene matches: 2. Germline lookup yields CDR1 SGHDN and CDR2 FVKESK. The length of the CDR3 is 14 residues. The CDR3 region is CASRLAGDTGELFF. As DNA, the CDR3 is TGTGCCAGCAGACTAGCGGGAGATACCGGGGAGCTGTTTTTT.

This clone appeared a few times. J is TRBJ2-3 and V is TRBV28; D might be TRBD1 (5 bases). Trimming removed 6 bases from V and 1 base from J, with 14 bases in between. The CDR3 totals 15 residues. Germline CDR1 and CDR2: MDHEN and SYDVKM. CDR3 nucleotides: TGTGCCAGCAGCACCATACTGACAGGCACAGATACGCAGTATTTT. This sequence encodes CASSTILTGTDTQYF. Full variable domain (remainder filled in from reference TRBV28 and TRBJ2-3): DVKVTQSSRYLVKRTGEKVFLECVQDMDHENMFWYRQDPGLGLRLIYFSYDVKMKEKGDIPEGYSVSREKKERFSLILESASTNQTSMYLCASSTILTGTDTQYFGPGTRLTVL.

The V call is TRBV11-1, the J call TRBJ2-5, with D tentatively TRBD2 (6 bases). Trimming stripped 2 bases from V and 4 bases from J, with 11 bases between. The germline V gene encodes CDR1 SGHAT and CDR2 FQDESV (reference sequence). The CDR3 spans 14 residues. This CDR3 reads CASSLRAGAETQYF. DNA for the CDR3: TGTGCCAGCAGCTTAAGAGCGGGTGCAGAGACCCAGTACTTC.

The gene calls are TRBV27 and TRBJ1-5; possibly TRBD1 for D (5 bases). This CDR3 region has 15 residues. The germline gives CDR1 MNHEY, CDR2 SMNVEV (reference sequence). Deletions cut 5 bases from V and 6 bases from J, with 17 bases between. CDR3 bases: TGTGCCAGCAGTCCGGGGACGGTCGTTAGTCAGCCCCAGCATTTT. This codes for CASSPGTVVSQPQHF.

This sequence joins TRBV10-3 and TRBJ1-6, with D maybe TRBD1 (5 bases). Trimming shortened V by 8 bases and J by 7 bases, and 12 bases separated the two germline ends. The CDR3 has 13 amino acids. Germline V gene lookup returns CDR1 ENHRY and CDR2 SYGVKD. DNA for the CDR3: TGTGCCATCGGGGCCGAAGCCAATTCACCCCTCCACTTT. Residues: CAIGAEANSPLHF.

This chain connects TRBV19 to TRBJ1-1, with D unclear. Germline CDR1 is LNHDA and CDR2 is SQIVND (reference sequence). Between the trimmed V and J ends, which lost 7 bases and 4 bases, there was a span of 16 bases. This CDR3 contains 14 residues. CDR3 DNA: TGTGCCAGTACGGGCTGGCTGAGTGGCACTGAAGCTTTCTTT. Translated, it gives CASTGWLSGTEAFF.

This chain connects TRBV19 to TRBJ2-1; TRBD1 matches at 7 bases. This CDR3 has 15 amino acids. Per germline, CDR1 LNHDA and CDR2 SQIVND (reference sequence). V lost 3 bases and J lost 10; bases outside the gene matches: 12. The CDR3 sequence is CASSIIVSQGDEQFF. The CDR3 coding sequence is TGTGCCAGTAGTATTATAGTTTCCCAGGGGGACGAGCAGTTCTTC.

The rearrangement links TRBV5-1 to TRBJ2-7; 9 positions match TRBD1. Germline CDR1 and CDR2: SGHRS and YFSETQ. Trimming removed 4 bases from V and 6 bases from J; junction bases left unmatched: 8. The CDR3 spans 14 residues. CDR3 DNA: TGCGCCAGCAGCGCTGACAGGGGGTATGGCGAGCAGTACTTC. Its protein is CASSADRGYGEQYF.

Of note for this clone: The conserved phenylalanine or tryptophan normally closing the CDR3 is absent here, so this likely arose from a read error. The rearrangement links TRBV5-1 to TRBJ1-2; TRBD1 matches 7 bases. The CDR3 covers 14 residues. V shed 0 bases and J 7 bases; nucleotides not matched to a gene: 6. Germline V gives CDR1 SGHRS, CDR2 YFSETQ. Here the CDR3 DNA reads TGCGCCAGCAGCTTGGACAGGGGAGGTGGTGGCTACACCCTC. It specifies CASSLDRGGGGYTL.

J is TRBJ2-7 and V is TRBV10-3; perhaps TRBD1 as D (5 bases). CDR1 is ENHRY, CDR2 SYGVKD, per germline. V lost 5 bases, J lost 1 base, and 9 bases lay in between. The CDR3 is 13 amino acids. The CDR3 DNA is TGTGCCATCAGTCCCAGGGATTCCTACGAGCAGTACTTC. Protein sequence: CAISPRDSYEQYF.

The gene calls are TRBV7-9 and TRBJ2-3; the D is unclear. This CDR3 has 13 residues. V lost 2 bases and J 4 bases, leaving 7 bases between the germline ends. Looked up from germline, CDR1 is SEHNR and CDR2 is FQNEAQ (reference sequence). CDR3 nucleotide sequence: TGTGCCAGCAGCTTATCTTTTGCAGATACGCAGTATTTT. This translates into CASSLSFADTQYF.

This chain joins TRBV7-8 and TRBJ2-4; D may be TRBD1 or TRBD2 (6 bases each). In germline, CDR1 is SGHVS, CDR2 FQNEAQ. The CDR3 has 16 residues. Trimming cost V 5 bases and J 7 bases, with 21 bases left between them. In DNA form, the CDR3 reads TGTGCCAGCAGCCCAACGACCGGGGGCTCGGGGAACATTCAGTACTTC. This translates into CASSPTTGGSGNIQYF.

CDR3 protein: CASKGNLGGKNIQYF. The CDR3 DNA reads TGTGCCAGTAAGGGTAACCTGGGGGGTAAAAACATTCAGTACTTC. This chain links TRBV25-1 with TRBJ2-4; D is possibly TRBD2 (6 bases). Germline CDR1 is MGHDK and CDR2 is SYGVNS. V was clipped by 9 bases and J by 4 bases, with 19 bases between them. The CDR3 runs 15 residues.

J is TRBJ2-7 and V is TRBV6-6; 9 bases map to TRBD1. Germline assignment: CDR1 MNHNY and CDR2 SVGAGI (reference sequence). The trim removed 7 bases at V and 3 bases at J, leaving 7 bases unmatched. The CDR3 spans 14 residues. The CDR3 sequence: CASIGDRVSYEQYF. The CDR3 DNA follows: TGTGCCAGCATCGGGGACAGGGTAAGCTACGAGCAGTACTTC.

V usage is TRBV9 and J usage is TRBJ2-1; 12 nucleotides match TRBD2. The V gene end was trimmed by 0 bases and the J gene end by 0 bases; junction bases not matched to a gene: 4. The CDR3 contains 18 residues. Germline V CDR1 and CDR2: SGDLS, YYNGEE. For the CDR3, the DNA is TGTGCCAGCAGCGTAGGTACGACTAGCGGGAGCTCCTACAATGAGCAGTTCTTC. Translation gives CASSVGTTSGSSYNEQFF. The complete variable domain, with remaining parts taken from reference TRBV9 and TRBJ2-1, reads DSGVTQTPKHLITATGQRVTLRCSPRSGDLSVYWYQQSLDQGLQFLIQYYNGEERAKGNILERFSAQQFPDLHSELNLSSLELGDSALYFCASSVGTTSGSSYNEQFFGPGTRLTVL.